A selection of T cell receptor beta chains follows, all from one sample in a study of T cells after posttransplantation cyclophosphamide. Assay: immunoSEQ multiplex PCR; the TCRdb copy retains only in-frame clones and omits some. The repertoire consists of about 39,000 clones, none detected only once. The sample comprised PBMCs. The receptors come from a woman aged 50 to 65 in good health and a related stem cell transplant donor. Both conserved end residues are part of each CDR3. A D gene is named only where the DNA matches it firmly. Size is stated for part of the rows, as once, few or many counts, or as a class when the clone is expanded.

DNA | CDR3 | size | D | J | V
TGTGCCAGCCGGACAAAAGAGACCCAGTACTTC | CASRTKETQYF | many | NA | TRBJ2-5 | TRBV6-6
TGTGCCAGCAGCCCGTACTCCTCCTCCTACGAGCAGTACTTC | CASSPYSSSYEQYF | few | NA | TRBJ2-7 | TRBV5-4
TGTGCCAGCAGCCCGCAGGCTCTAAACACCGGGGAGCTGTTTTTT | CASSPQALNTGELFF | many | NA | TRBJ2-2 | TRBV7-2
TGTGCCAGCAGCTCCCTAGTGGATCCCGGGGAGCTGTTTTTT | CASSSLVDPGELFF | NA | NA | TRBJ2-2 | TRBV6-1
TGTGCCAGTAGTACCTCGGGGGGGGCTCGTTACAATGAGCAGTTCTTC | CASSTSGGARYNEQFF | many | TRBD2 | TRBJ2-1 | TRBV19
TGCGCCAGCAGCGAGGGACTTTCCACCTACGAGCAGTACTTC | CASSEGLSTYEQYF | many | NA | TRBJ2-7 | TRBV5-1
TGTGCCACCAGCAGTTACGGGTTCTACTCTGGAAACACCATATATTTT | CATSSYGFYSGNTIYF | many | NA | TRBJ1-3 | TRBV15
TGTGCTAGTGGTTTGGAGCGACAGGTTATTCCGTTCTCCTACAATGAGCAGTTCTTC | CASGLERQVIPFSYNEQFF | many | NA | TRBJ2-1 | TRBV12-5
TGTGCCAGCAGCTCCGCACCGGGCACTGAAGCTTTCTTT | CASSSAPGTEAFF | many | NA | TRBJ1-1 | TRBV7-9
TGTGCCAGCAGTTACCGGCAGGGGGGATTCTACGAGCAGTACTTC | CASSYRQGGFYEQYF | many | NA | TRBJ2-7 | TRBV6-6
TGTGCCAGCAGTCAACGACAGGGCTCTGGAAACACCATATATTTT | CASSQRQGSGNTIYF | many | TRBD1 | TRBJ1-3 | TRBV28
TGTGCCATCACCGCCGGGACAGGGGAGGGAGGCACTGAAGCTTTCTTT | CAITAGTGEGGTEAFF | many | TRBD1 | TRBJ1-1 | TRBV10-3
TGTGCCAGCAACCCCACCGGGACTGCCTATGGCTACACCTTC | CASNPTGTAYGYTF | many | NA | TRBJ1-2 | TRBV7-8
TGTGCCAGCAGTGAATGGGCCTCCAATCAGCCCCAGCATTTT | CASSEWASNQPQHF | few | NA | TRBJ1-5 | TRBV6-5
TGTGCCAGCAGCATTTCTAGCGTATCCTACAATGAGCAGTTCTTC | CASSISSVSYNEQFF | many | NA | TRBJ2-1 | TRBV5-5
TGTGCCAGCCGCTTGGGACGGGACAGGGTATACGAGCAGTACTTC | CASRLGRDRVYEQYF | many | TRBD1 | TRBJ2-7 | TRBV7-8
TGTGCCAGCAGATTGACAGGGTCCAATCAGCCCCAGCATTTT | CASRLTGSNQPQHF | NA | TRBD1 | TRBJ1-5 | TRBV6-5
TGTGCCAGCAGCTACTATAACACTGAAGCTTTCTTT | CASSYYNTEAFF | many | NA | TRBJ1-1 | TRBV5-8
TGTGCCACCGGATCTACACTAGAGCAGTACTTC | CATGSTLEQYF | many | NA | TRBJ2-7 | TRBV28
TGTGCCAGCTCACCTTCTGGACAGCCTTTTATGAACACTGAAGCTTTCTTT | CASSPSGQPFMNTEAFF | many | NA | TRBJ1-1 | TRBV18
TGTGCCAGCAGCCAGGGGGACAGGGGGGGATCTTCCGAGCAGTACTTC | CASSQGDRGGSSEQYF | NA | TRBD1 | TRBJ2-7 | TRBV4-2
TGCGCCAGCAGCTTTCTAAGCGGGGGGGCCCCCGGGGAGCTGTTTTTT | CASSFLSGGAPGELFF | many | TRBD2 | TRBJ2-2 | TRBV5-1
TGTGCCAGCAGTCCCGAGTTCGGCAGGGACTATGGCTACACCTTC | CASSPEFGRDYGYTF | many | NA | TRBJ1-2 | TRBV7-9
TGTGCCAGCAAAAGGGGCGGGGACACTGAAGCTTTCTTT | CASKRGGDTEAFF | many | NA | TRBJ1-1 | TRBV28
TGTGCCGGCAGTTTGCCCAGCGGGGGGTACCCGCGTCCCTACGAGCAGTACTTC | CAGSLPSGGYPRPYEQYF | NA | TRBD2 | TRBJ2-7 | TRBV28
TGTGCCAGCAGTTGGACTCTCAACTCCTACAATGAGCAGTTCTTC | CASSWTLNSYNEQFF | many | NA | TRBJ2-1 | TRBV7-9
TGTGCCAGTACCACTTGGAACACTGAAGCTTTCTTT | CASTTWNTEAFF | many | NA | TRBJ1-1 | TRBV19
TGTGCCAGCAGTGACGGGGTAGCAGGCGGGGAGCTGTTTTTT | CASSDGVAGGELFF | many | NA | TRBJ2-2 | TRBV2
TGTGCCAGCAGTTCTGCCGTCCCGGGACAGGGGGCTAATGAAAAACTGTTTTTT | CASSSAVPGQGANEKLFF | many | TRBD1 | TRBJ1-4 | TRBV28
TGTGCCAGCAGTTTTACAGGGACTAATGAAAAACTGTTTTTT | CASSFTGTNEKLFF | many | NA | TRBJ1-4 | TRBV28
TGTGCCAGCAGCTTAGTCGGAGGGAACACTGAAGCTTTCTTT | CASSLVGGNTEAFF | many | NA | TRBJ1-1 | TRBV7-9
TGTGCCTGGAGTTCCGGGACAGGGGGCAACGAGCAGTACTTC | CAWSSGTGGNEQYF | many | TRBD1 | TRBJ2-7 | TRBV30
TGCGCCAGCAGCCAAGAAGCCCTTTCTAACTATGGCTACACCTTC | CASSQEALSNYGYTF | many | NA | TRBJ1-2 | TRBV4-3
TGTGCCAGCAGGCCGGGACAGGGGTATGGCTACACCTTC | CASRPGQGYGYTF | many | TRBD1 | TRBJ1-2 | TRBV6-5
TGTGCCAGCAGCCAAGAGTACTCAGGGTATGGCTACACCTTC | CASSQEYSGYGYTF | many | NA | TRBJ1-2 | TRBV14
TGTGCCAGCAGCTTATCGGGACAAAAAGAGACCCAGTACTTC | CASSLSGQKETQYF | few | NA | TRBJ2-5 | TRBV7-6
TGCGCCAGCAGCCAAGAGACAGGGGGGGCTTTCTTT | CASSQETGGAFF | many | TRBD1 | TRBJ1-1 | TRBV4-1
TGTGCCTGCCACCATTACAGGGAGGGGAACACTGAAGCTTTCTTT | CACHHYREGNTEAFF | many | NA | TRBJ1-1 | TRBV30
TGTGCCAGCAGCCAACAGAACTATGGCTACACCTTC | CASSQQNYGYTF | many | NA | TRBJ1-2 | TRBV14
TGTGCCAGCAGCTTAAAGGGGGGAGTTACAGGGGAGGGCTACACCTTC | CASSLKGGVTGEGYTF | NA | TRBD1 | TRBJ1-2 | TRBV7-9
TGCGCCAGCAGCCAAGATAAGAACACTGAAGCTTTCTTT | CASSQDKNTEAFF | many | NA | TRBJ1-1 | TRBV4-3
TGTGCCAGCAGCTCAATATCCCCCCGAGGAATTATCTACGAGCAGTACTTC | CASSSISPRGIIYEQYF | many | NA | TRBJ2-7 | TRBV11-2
TGCGCCAGCAGCGGACAGGGGGGGTCCACTGAAGCTTTCTTT | CASSGQGGSTEAFF | many | TRBD1 | TRBJ1-1 | TRBV5-1
TGTGCCAGCAGCCCCCACGGGGGGGGTTACAATGAGCAGTTCTTC | CASSPHGGGYNEQFF | many | TRBD2 | TRBJ2-1 | TRBV7-3
TGTGCCAGCAGCGACCAATACTTGCAGGGGTACAACTATGGCTACACCTTC | CASSDQYLQGYNYGYTF | NA | NA | TRBJ1-2 | TRBV7-2
TGTGCCAGCATCCGAGGACAGGGGGGCGGGGAGCAGTTCTTC | CASIRGQGGGEQFF | many | TRBD1 | TRBJ2-1 | TRBV2
TGTGCCAGCACCTCGGTTGTCCGCTATGGCTACACCTTC | CASTSVVRYGYTF | few | NA | TRBJ1-2 | TRBV6-5
TGTGCCAGCAGTGCCCGACAGGGGGCATCTTCACCCCTCCACTTT | CASSARQGASSPLHF | many | TRBD1 | TRBJ1-6 | TRBV25-1
TGCGCCAGCAGCCCCGGGACAGGTGTCCCCTACGAGCAGTACTTC | CASSPGTGVPYEQYF | many | TRBD1 | TRBJ2-7 | TRBV5-1
TGTGCCAGCAGCTTAGAGGGTAGCGGCAAAAACATTCAGTACTTC | CASSLEGSGKNIQYF | many | NA | TRBJ2-4 | TRBV7-9
TGTGCCAGCAGCACGACAGTGAACTCCTACGAGCAGTACTTC | CASSTTVNSYEQYF | few | NA | TRBJ2-7 | TRBV7-2
TGTGCCAGCAGCCGTACAGGGGGAAATTCACCCCTCCACTTT | CASSRTGGNSPLHF | many | TRBD1 | TRBJ1-6 | TRBV7-7
TGTGCCAGCAGTCTCAGGGGCGAGCAGTACTTC | CASSLRGEQYF | many | NA | TRBJ2-7 | TRBV28
TGTGCCAGCAGCTTATTTCCGAATCAGCCCCAGCATTTT | CASSLFPNQPQHF | many | NA | TRBJ1-5 | TRBV11-2
TGTGCCAGCAGCTTCAATGGCGGGCTGAACACTGAAGCTTTCTTT | CASSFNGGLNTEAFF | many | NA | TRBJ1-1 | TRBV7-2
TGTGCCAGCAGCTCCATGGGACAGGGGTATGAAAAACTGTTTTTT | CASSSMGQGYEKLFF | many | TRBD1 | TRBJ1-4 | TRBV7-6
TGTGCCAGCAGTGGAACCGGGACAGGGGACTATGGCTACACCTTC | CASSGTGTGDYGYTF | many | TRBD1 | TRBJ1-2 | TRBV28
TGCGCCAGCAGCTACGGGACAGGGGGCGAAAAACTGTTTTTT | CASSYGTGGEKLFF | many | TRBD1 | TRBJ1-4 | TRBV5-1
TGCGCCAGCAGCCAAGAGGAGTCCTATAATTCACCCCTCCACTTT | CASSQEESYNSPLHF | NA | NA | TRBJ1-6 | TRBV4-3
TGCGCCAGCAGTCGCGACAGGTTTGGCGAGCAGTACTTC | CASSRDRFGEQYF | many | NA | TRBJ2-7 | TRBV10-1